This is a list of T cell receptor beta chains from one sample in a study of blood T cell repertoires in COVID-19. Profiled with immunoSEQ multiplex PCR; TCRdb holds only in-frame clones, not every one. Of more than 15,000 clones detected, approximately 90% appear once; the ten largest clones hold about 8%. Sequenced material: peripheral blood. These receptors were collected from a human donor with active COVID-19. The donor label of this sample is uncertain. CDR3s include the opening cysteine and the closing phenylalanine or tryptophan. D genes are given only for firm matches. Only part of the rows carry a size: once, few, many, or a class if the clone is expanded.

clone_size d_call j_call v_call cdr3_aa cdr3_nt
- - TRBJ2-3 TRBV28 CASSLSRRLDTDTQYF TGTGCCAGCAGTTTATCCCGCCGACTAGATACAGATACGCAGTATTTT
- - TRBJ2-1 TRBV11-2 CASSSGWYSSTSHNEQFF TGTGCCAGCAGCTCCGGTTGGTACAGTTCTACTAGCCACAATGAGCAGTTCTTC
once - TRBJ2-1 TRBV30 CAWTVSSYNEQFF TGTGCCTGGACGGTGAGCTCCTACAATGAGCAGTTCTTC
- - TRBJ2-7 TRBV4-2 CASSQGGFGNEQYF TGTGCCAGCAGCCAAGGTGGGTTCGGGAACGAGCAGTACTTC
- - TRBJ1-1 TRBV29-1 CSVYRRTEAFF TGCAGCGTTTACAGGAGAACTGAAGCTTTCTTT
- - TRBJ2-2 TRBV19 CASPLPEVTGELFF TGTGCCAGCCCCCTCCCCGAGGTAACCGGGGAGCTGTTTTTT
- - TRBJ1-1 TRBV4-2 CASSSTVNTEAFF TGTGCCAGCAGCTCGACAGTGAACACTGAAGCTTTCTTT
- TRBD2 TRBJ2-7 TRBV19 CASRTSGVSYEQYF TGTGCCAGTAGGACTAGCGGGGTCTCCTACGAGCAGTACTTC
- - TRBJ2-3 TRBV6-5 CASTPDYLTDTQYF TGTGCCAGCACCCCCGACTACCTCACAGATACGCAGTATTTT
- - TRBJ2-1 TRBV12-3/TRBV12-4 CASSADRFDEQFF TGTGCCAGCAGTGCAGACAGGTTTGATGAGCAGTTCTTC
- - TRBJ1-2 TRBV3-1/TRBV3-2 CASSQVGTGGYTF TGTGCCAGCAGCCAAGTTGGTACAGGCGGCTACACCTTC
- TRBD1 TRBJ1-1 TRBV6-5 CASRWTGPGTEAFF TGTGCCAGCAGATGGACAGGGCCGGGAACTGAAGCTTTCTTT
- TRBD1 TRBJ2-1 TRBV19 CASSIPGQGSGNEQFF TGTGCCAGTAGTATACCGGGACAGGGGTCGGGCAATGAGCAGTTCTTC
- - TRBJ2-1 TRBV2 CAGGQFSYNEQFF TGTGCCGGAGGACAGTTTTCCTACAATGAGCAGTTCTTC
- TRBD2 TRBJ2-7 TRBV19 CASSMGGSSYEQYF TGTGCCAGTAGTATGGGCGGGAGCTCCTACGAGCAGTACTTC
- TRBD2 TRBJ2-2 TRBV7-3 CASSSGTSGRAGELFF TGTGCCAGCAGCTCCGGGACTAGCGGGAGGGCCGGGGAGCTGTTTTTT
few TRBD1 TRBJ1-3 TRBV4-1 CASSQAHRGAGNTIYF TGCGCCAGCAGCCAAGCCCACAGGGGTGCTGGAAACACCATATATTTT
once - TRBJ2-7 TRBV12-2 CASRLESEGTYEQYF TGTGCAAGTCGCTTAGAGTCGGAGGGAACCTACGAGCAGTACTTC
- TRBD1 TRBJ1-2 TRBV28 CASSLPTGGGYGYTF TGTGCCAGCAGTTTACCAACAGGGGGGGGATATGGCTACACCTTC
- - TRBJ2-7 TRBV5-1 CASSSYDRTTYEQYF TGCGCCAGCAGCTCCTACGACAGAACCACCTACGAGCAGTACTTC
- - TRBJ2-7 TRBV28 CASSLYRSSYEQYF TGTGCCAGCAGTTTATACAGATCCTCCTACGAGCAGTACTTC
- TRBD2 TRBJ2-1 TRBV5-4 CASSPLASEQFF TGTGCCAGCAGCCCACTAGCGAGTGAGCAGTTCTTC
once TRBD1 TRBJ2-2 TRBV12-3/TRBV12-4 CASYRGAGELFF TGTGCCAGCTACAGGGGGGCCGGGGAGCTGTTTTTT
- - TRBJ1-1 TRBV25-1 CASSERGATEAFF TGTGCCAGCAGTGAGCGAGGAGCCACTGAAGCTTTCTTT
- TRBD1 TRBJ1-1 TRBV27 CASSIQGTVNTEAFF TGTGCCAGCAGTATACAGGGGACCGTGAACACTGAAGCTTTCTTT
- - TRBJ2-1 TRBV27 CASSLGREQFF TGTGCCAGCAGTTTGGGGAGGGAGCAGTTCTTC
- - TRBJ2-7 TRBV29-1 CSVSGVSSYEQYF TGCAGCGTTTCAGGGGTTAGTTCCTACGAGCAGTACTTC
- - TRBJ1-3 TRBV23-1 CASSQSAPRARGTIYF TGCGCCAGCAGTCAATCGGCCCCCAGGGCCAGGGGCACCATATATTTT
- - TRBJ1-5 TRBV7-2 CASSLKGGNQPQHF TGTGCCAGCAGCTTAAAAGGGGGCAATCAGCCCCAGCATTTT
few - TRBJ2-2 TRBV5-4 CASSLARADGELFF TGTGCCAGCAGCTTGGCCCGAGCGGACGGGGAGCTGTTTTTT
- - TRBJ2-5 TRBV9 CASSPEKETQYF TGTGCCAGCAGCCCAGAAAAAGAGACCCAGTACTTC
- TRBD1 TRBJ2-7 TRBV6-5 CASRTGQRPYEQYF TGTGCCAGCAGGACAGGGCAGAGGCCCTACGAGCAGTACTTC
- - TRBJ2-1 TRBV11-2 CASSLELTINEQFF TGTGCCAGCAGCTTAGAGCTAACTATCAATGAGCAGTTCTTC
medium-sized - TRBJ2-7 TRBV4-2 CASSQVAQSSYEQYF TGTGCCAGCAGCCAAGTAGCGCAGAGCTCCTACGAGCAGTACTTC
once TRBD1 TRBJ2-1 TRBV7-9 CASSPRPGQGAYNEQFF TGTGCCAGCAGCCCACGTCCGGGACAGGGCGCCTACAATGAGCAGTTCTTC
- - TRBJ2-7 TRBV5-1 CASSLGFEATNEQYF TGCGCCAGCAGCTTGGGTTTCGAAGCCACCAACGAGCAGTACTTC
- TRBD1 TRBJ2-1 TRBV5-5 CASSLVDRGGNEQFF TGTGCCAGCAGCTTGGTTGACAGGGGCGGCAATGAGCAGTTCTTC
- - TRBJ2-7 TRBV10-3 CAISEAETRDYEQYF TGTGCCATCAGTGAAGCTGAAACCAGGGACTACGAGCAGTACTTC
- - TRBJ2-1 TRBV4-2 CASSQADGDGVGEQFF TGTGCCAGCAGCCAAGCCGACGGGGATGGTGTCGGTGAGCAGTTCTTC
- TRBD2 TRBJ2-1 TRBV3-1/TRBV3-2 CYPAVAGDEQFF TGCTACCCGGCGGTAGCGGGAGATGAGCAGTTCTTC
- - TRBJ1-2 TRBV4-1 CASSQVGGEHYGYTF TGCGCCAGCAGCCAGGTTGGAGGGGAGCACTATGGCTACACCTTC
- - TRBJ2-1 TRBV14 CASSQSRSARLFF TGTGCCAGCAGCCAATCGCGATCGGCACGACTGTTCTTC
- - TRBJ2-5 TRBV11-2 CASSYDSRKETQYF TGCGCCAGCAGCTACGACAGTCGCAAAGAGACCCAGTACTTC
- - TRBJ2-6 TRBV19 CASSGTRSGANVLTF TGTGCCAGTAGTGGGACACGCTCTGGGGCCAACGTCCTGACTTTC
- TRBD2 TRBJ2-3 TRBV28 CASSLLLAGGTDTQYF TGTGCCAGCAGTTTACTACTAGCGGGAGGCACAGATACGCAGTATTTT